This TCR beta chain stems from a study of prognosis after radiotherapy for stage I lung cancer. The CDR3 loop spans 14 amino acids. The V end lost 5 bases, the J end lost 4 bases, and 9 bases lay between the germline ends. Germline lookup yields CDR1 LNHDA and CDR2 SQIVND (reference sequence). This clonotype was recorded at least ten times. Amplification of the TCR beta CDR3 (from genomic DNA) was done by two-round multiplex PCR. The first round of PCR was done with primers that matched each TRBV and TRBJ gene. From the multiplex PCR reads, TCRdb called clonotypes with MiXCR, one entry per CDR3 protein. The sample holds some 35,000 distinct CDR3 sequences; less than 45% are singletons and the top ten take over 15%.

Specimen: PBMCs, collected before or after stereotactic body radiation therapy (not recorded which). The chain joins TRBV19 to TRBJ2-6; D is uncertain. The source of this sequence is a donor over 45 with non-small cell lung cancer. The CDR3 coding sequence is TGTGCCAGTAGTTTGATTGACGGGGCCAACGTCCTGACTTTC. It is translated as CASSLIDGANVLTF.